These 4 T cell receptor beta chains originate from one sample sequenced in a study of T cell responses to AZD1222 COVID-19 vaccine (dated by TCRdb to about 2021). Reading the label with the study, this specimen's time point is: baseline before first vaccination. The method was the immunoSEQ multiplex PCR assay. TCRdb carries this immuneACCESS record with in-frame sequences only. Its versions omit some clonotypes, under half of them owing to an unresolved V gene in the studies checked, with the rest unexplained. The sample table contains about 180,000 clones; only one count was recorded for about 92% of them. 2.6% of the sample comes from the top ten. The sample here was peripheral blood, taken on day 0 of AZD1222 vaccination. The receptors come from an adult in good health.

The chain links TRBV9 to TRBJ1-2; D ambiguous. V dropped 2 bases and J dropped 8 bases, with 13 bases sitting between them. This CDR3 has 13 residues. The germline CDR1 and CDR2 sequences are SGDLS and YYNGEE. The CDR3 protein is CASSVPSAGGYTF. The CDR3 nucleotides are TGTGCCAGCAGCGTCCCCAGCGCCGGGGGCTACACCTTC.

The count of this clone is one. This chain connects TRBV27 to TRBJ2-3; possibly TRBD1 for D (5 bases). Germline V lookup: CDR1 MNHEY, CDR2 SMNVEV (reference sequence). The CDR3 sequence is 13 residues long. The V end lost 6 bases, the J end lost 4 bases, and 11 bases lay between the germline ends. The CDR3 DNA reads TGTGCCAGCAGCCCAATACAGGCAGATACGCAGTATTTT. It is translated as CASSPIQADTQYF.

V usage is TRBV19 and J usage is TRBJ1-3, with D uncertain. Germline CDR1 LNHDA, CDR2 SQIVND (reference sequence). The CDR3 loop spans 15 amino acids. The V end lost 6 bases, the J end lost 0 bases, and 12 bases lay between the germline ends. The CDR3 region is CASRNGPNSGNTIYF. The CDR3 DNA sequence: TGTGCCAGTAGAAACGGCCCCAACTCTGGAAACACCATATATTTT.

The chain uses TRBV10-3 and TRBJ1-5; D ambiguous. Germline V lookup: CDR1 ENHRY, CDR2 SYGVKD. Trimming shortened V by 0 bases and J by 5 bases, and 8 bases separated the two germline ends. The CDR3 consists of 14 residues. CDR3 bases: TGTGCCATCAGTGAGTCTTTTAGGGATCAGCCCCAGCATTTT. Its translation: CAISESFRDQPQHF.